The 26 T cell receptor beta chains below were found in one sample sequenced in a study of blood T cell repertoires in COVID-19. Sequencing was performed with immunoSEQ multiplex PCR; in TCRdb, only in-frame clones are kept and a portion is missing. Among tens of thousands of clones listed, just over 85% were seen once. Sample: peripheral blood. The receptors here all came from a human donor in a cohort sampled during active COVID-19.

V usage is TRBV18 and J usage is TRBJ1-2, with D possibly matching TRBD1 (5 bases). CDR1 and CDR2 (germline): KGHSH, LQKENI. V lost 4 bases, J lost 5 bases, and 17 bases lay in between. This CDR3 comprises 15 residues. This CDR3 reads CASSLEEDPGYGYTF. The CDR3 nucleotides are TGTGCCAGCTCACTGGAAGAGGACCCAGGGTATGGCTACACCTTC.

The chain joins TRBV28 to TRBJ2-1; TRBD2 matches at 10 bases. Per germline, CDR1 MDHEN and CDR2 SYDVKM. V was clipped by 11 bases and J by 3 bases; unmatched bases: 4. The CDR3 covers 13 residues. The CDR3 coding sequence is TGTGCCGGGTCTAGCGGGAGCTACAATGAGCAGTTCTTC. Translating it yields CAGSSGSYNEQFF.

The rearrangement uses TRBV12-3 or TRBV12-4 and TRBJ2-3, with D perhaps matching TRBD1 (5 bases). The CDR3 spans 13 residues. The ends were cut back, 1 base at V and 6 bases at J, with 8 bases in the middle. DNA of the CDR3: TGTGCCAGCAGTTTAGGGGGCAGCGATACGCAGTATTTT. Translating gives CASSLGGSDTQYF.

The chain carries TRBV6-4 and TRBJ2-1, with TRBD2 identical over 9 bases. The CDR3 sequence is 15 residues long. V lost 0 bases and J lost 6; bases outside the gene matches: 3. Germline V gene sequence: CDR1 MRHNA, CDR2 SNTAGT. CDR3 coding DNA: TGTGCCAGCAGTGACTCGGCGGGGGGGACCAATGAGCAGTTCTTC. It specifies CASSDSAGGTNEQFF.

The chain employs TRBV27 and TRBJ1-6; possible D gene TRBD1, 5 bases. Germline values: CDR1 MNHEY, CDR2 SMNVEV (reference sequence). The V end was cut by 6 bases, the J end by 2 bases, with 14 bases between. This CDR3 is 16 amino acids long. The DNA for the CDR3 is TGTGCCAGCAGCCCCGCGACGGGGGCCTATAATTCACCCCTCCACTTT. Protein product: CASSPATGAYNSPLHF.

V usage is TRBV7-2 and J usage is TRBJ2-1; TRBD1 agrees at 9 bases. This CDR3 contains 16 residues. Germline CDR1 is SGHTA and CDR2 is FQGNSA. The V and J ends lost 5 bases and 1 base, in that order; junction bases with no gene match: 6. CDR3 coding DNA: TGTGCCAGCAGCAGGGACAGGGCTAGTTCCTACAATGAGCAGTTCTTC. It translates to CASSRDRASSYNEQFF.

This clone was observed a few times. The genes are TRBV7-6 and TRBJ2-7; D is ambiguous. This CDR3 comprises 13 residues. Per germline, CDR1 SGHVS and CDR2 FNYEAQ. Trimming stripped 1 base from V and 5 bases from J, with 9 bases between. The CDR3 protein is CASSLGVPNEQYF. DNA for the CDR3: TGTGCCAGCAGCTTAGGAGTTCCTAACGAGCAGTACTTC.

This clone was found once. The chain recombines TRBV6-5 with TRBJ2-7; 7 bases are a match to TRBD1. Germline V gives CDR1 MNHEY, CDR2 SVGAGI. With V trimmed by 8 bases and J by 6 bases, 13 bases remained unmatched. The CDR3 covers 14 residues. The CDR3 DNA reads TGTGCCAGCCGTAGAGGGACAGATTCGGTCGAGCAGTACTTC. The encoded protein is CASRRGTDSVEQYF.

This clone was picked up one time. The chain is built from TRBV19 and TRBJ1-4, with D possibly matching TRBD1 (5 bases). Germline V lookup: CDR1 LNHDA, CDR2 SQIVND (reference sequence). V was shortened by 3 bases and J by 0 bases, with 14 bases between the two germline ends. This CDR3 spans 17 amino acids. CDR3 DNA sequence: TGTGCCAGTAGTATTGGAGGGACCCACGCAACTAATGAAAAACTGTTTTTT. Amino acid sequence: CASSIGGTHATNEKLFF.

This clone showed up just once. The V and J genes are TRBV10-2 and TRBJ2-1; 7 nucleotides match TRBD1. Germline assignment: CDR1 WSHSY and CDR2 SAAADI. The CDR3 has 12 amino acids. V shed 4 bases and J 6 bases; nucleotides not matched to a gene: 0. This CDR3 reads CASSGQGNEQFF. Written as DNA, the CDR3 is TGCGCCAGCAGTGGACAGGGCAATGAGCAGTTCTTC.

The CDR3 loop is CASSSSSTQETQYF. The CDR3 DNA sequence: TGTGCCAGCAGTTCCAGTTCCACCCAAGAGACCCAGTACTTC. This chain joins TRBV27 and TRBJ2-5, with D unresolved. Trimming took off 4 bases at V and 1 base at J, with 10 bases between the two ends. CDR1 and CDR2 (germline): MNHEY, SMNVEV (reference sequence). There are 14 residues in the CDR3.

The CDR3, as DNA: TGTGCCAGCAGCCAAGTTGGCGGGAGGCCACCCTACAATGAGCAGTTCTTC. This translates into CASSQVGGRPPYNEQFF. The chain joins TRBV4-2 to TRBJ2-1; TRBD2 aligns across 8 bases. V gave up 1 base and J gave up 2 bases; unmatched junction bases: 7. Per the germline V gene, CDR1 is LGHNA and CDR2 is YNFKEQ. The CDR3 spans 17 residues.

The chain's CDR3 is CASSPQGYNSPLHF. The CDR3 DNA sequence: TGTGCCAGTAGTCCACAGGGGTATAATTCACCCCTCCACTTT. The chain couples TRBV19 to TRBJ1-6; 7 nucleotides agree with TRBD1. Germline values: CDR1 LNHDA, CDR2 SQIVND (reference sequence). CDR3 length equals 14 residues. The junction had 2 bases not matched to a gene; V was cut back by 5 bases and J by 4 bases.

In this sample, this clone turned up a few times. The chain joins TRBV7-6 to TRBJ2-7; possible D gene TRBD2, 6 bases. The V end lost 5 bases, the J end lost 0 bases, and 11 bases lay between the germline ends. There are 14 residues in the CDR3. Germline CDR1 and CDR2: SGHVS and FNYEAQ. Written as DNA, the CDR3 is TGTGCCAGCAGCCCCGGGACTTTCTCCTACGAGCAGTACTTC. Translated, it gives CASSPGTFSYEQYF.

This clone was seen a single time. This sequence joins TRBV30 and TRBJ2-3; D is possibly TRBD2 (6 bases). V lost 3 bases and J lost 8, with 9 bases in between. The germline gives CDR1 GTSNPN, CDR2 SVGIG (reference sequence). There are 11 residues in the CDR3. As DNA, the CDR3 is TGTGCCTGGAGGGACTACCGTACGCAGTATTTT. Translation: CAWRDYRTQYF.

The CDR3 DNA is TGTGCCAGTAGTATGGGAGAGTTTAACACTGAAGCTTTCTTT. It yields the protein CASSMGEFNTEAFF. The chain combines TRBV19 with TRBJ1-1; D is uncertain. Trimming stripped 3 bases from V and 2 bases from J, with 10 bases between. Germline CDR1 and CDR2: LNHDA and SQIVND (reference sequence). This CDR3 region has 14 residues.

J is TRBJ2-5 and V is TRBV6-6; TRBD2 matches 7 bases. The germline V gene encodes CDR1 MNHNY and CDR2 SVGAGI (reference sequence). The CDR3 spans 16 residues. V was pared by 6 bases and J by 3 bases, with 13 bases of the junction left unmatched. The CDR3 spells CASSPSGVAGKETQYF. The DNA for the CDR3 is TGTGCCAGCAGCCCCTCCGGGGTAGCGGGCAAAGAGACCCAGTACTTC.

Here the CDR3 reads CASSLTGVMNTEAFF. The CDR3 DNA reads as TGTGCCAGCAGCTTAACGGGGGTGATGAACACTGAAGCTTTCTTT. V usage is TRBV7-8 and J usage is TRBJ1-1; D is perhaps TRBD1 (5 bases). This CDR3 contains 15 residues. Germline V gives CDR1 SGHVS, CDR2 FQNEAQ. The V end lost 2 bases, the J end lost 0 bases, and 10 bases lay between the germline ends.

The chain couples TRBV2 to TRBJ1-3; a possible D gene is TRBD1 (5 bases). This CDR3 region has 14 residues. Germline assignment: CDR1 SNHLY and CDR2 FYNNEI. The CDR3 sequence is CAPGEGTSGNTIYF. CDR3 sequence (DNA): TGTGCTCCCGGGGAGGGGACTAGCGGAAACACCATATATTTT.

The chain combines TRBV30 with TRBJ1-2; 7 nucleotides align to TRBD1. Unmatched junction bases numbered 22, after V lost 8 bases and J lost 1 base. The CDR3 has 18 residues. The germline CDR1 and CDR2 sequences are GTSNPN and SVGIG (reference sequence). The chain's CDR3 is CAGGWTGVLSSLNYGYTF. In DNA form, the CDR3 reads TGTGCCGGGGGGTGGACAGGAGTCCTTAGTTCACTTAACTATGGCTACACCTTC. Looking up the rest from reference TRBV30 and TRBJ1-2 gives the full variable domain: SQTIHQWPATLVQPVGSPLSLECTVEGTSNPNLYWYRQAAGRGLQLLFYSVGIGQISSEVPQNLSASRPQDRQFILSSKKLLLSDSGFYLCAGGWTGVLSSLNYGYTFGSGTRLTVV.

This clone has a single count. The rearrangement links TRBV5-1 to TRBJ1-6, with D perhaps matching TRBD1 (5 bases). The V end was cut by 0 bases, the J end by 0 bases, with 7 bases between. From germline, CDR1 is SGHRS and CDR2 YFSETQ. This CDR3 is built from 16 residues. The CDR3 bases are TGCGCCAGCAGCTTGGAACAGGTCTCCTATAATTCACCCCTCCACTTT. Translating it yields CASSLEQVSYNSPLHF.

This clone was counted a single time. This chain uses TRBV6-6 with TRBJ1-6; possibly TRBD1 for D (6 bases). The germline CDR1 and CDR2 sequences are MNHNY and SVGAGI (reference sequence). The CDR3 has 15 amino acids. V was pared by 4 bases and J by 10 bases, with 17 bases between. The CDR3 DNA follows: TGTGCCAGCAGTTTCTACAGGGACCAGGGGTCACCCCTCCACTTT. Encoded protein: CASSFYRDQGSPLHF.

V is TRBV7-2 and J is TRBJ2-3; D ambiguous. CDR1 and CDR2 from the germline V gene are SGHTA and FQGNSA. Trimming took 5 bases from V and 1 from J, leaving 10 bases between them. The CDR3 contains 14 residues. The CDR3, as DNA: TGTGCCAGCAGCCCAATAGCCGGCACAGATACGCAGTATTTT. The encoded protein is CASSPIAGTDTQYF.

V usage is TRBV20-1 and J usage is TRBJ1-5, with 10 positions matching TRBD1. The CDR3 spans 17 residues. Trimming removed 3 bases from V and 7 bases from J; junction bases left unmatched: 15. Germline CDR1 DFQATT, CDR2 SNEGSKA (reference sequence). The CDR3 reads CSASEFGGQGTQQPQHF. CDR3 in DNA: TGCAGTGCTAGTGAATTTGGGGGACAGGGGACGCAACAGCCCCAGCATTTT.

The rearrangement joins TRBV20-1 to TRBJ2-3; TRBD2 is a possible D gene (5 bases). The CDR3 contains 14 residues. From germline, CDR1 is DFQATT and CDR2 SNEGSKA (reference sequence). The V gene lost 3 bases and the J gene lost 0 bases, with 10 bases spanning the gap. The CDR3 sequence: CSASSEKSTDTQYF. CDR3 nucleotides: TGCAGTGCTAGTAGCGAGAAAAGCACAGATACGCAGTATTTT.

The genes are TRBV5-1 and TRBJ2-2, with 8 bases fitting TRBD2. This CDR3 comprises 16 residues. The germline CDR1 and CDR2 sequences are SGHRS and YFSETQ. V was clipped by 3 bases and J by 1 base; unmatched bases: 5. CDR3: CASSSNSGMNTGELFF. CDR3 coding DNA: TGCGCCAGCAGCTCCAATAGCGGGATGAACACCGGGGAGCTGTTTTTT. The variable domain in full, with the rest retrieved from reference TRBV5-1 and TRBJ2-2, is KAGVTQTPRYLIKTRGQQVTLSCSPISGHRSVSWYQQTPGQGLQFLFEYFSETQRNKGNFPGRFSGRQFSNSRSEMNVSTLELGDSALYLCASSSNSGMNTGELFFGEGSRLTVL.